Presented here are 2 T cell receptor beta chains from one specimen sequenced in a study of blood T cells in healthy people across ages. Using a J-beta primer mix together with a sample-barcoded 5' primer, a second PCR was run for about 6 to 12 cycles. TCRdb ran MiXCR on the 5' RACE reads and lists one entry per CDR3 protein. Among nearly 800,000 distinct CDR3 sequences listed, more than 55% were seen once. What was sequenced was blood. These receptor sequences come from a man aged 35 to 55 in good health.

This rearrangement joins TRBV27 to TRBJ2-5; D is uncertain. CDR3 length: 15 amino acids. The V end lost 6 bases, the J end lost 2 bases, and 16 bases lay between the germline ends. Per germline, CDR1 MNHEY and CDR2 SMNVEV (reference sequence). Here the CDR3 reads CASSRTLAIQETQYF. The CDR3 DNA reads TGTGCCAGCAGCCGCACCTTGGCAATTCAAGAGACCCAGTACTTC.

This chain joins TRBV12-3 or TRBV12-4 and TRBJ1-2; D not certain. V lost 7 bases and J lost 3, with 18 bases in between. The CDR3 length is 15 residues. CDR3 loop: CASKRSPPLDYGYTF. In DNA, the CDR3 is TGTGCCAGCAAGAGGTCACCTCCACTCGACTATGGCTACACCTTC.